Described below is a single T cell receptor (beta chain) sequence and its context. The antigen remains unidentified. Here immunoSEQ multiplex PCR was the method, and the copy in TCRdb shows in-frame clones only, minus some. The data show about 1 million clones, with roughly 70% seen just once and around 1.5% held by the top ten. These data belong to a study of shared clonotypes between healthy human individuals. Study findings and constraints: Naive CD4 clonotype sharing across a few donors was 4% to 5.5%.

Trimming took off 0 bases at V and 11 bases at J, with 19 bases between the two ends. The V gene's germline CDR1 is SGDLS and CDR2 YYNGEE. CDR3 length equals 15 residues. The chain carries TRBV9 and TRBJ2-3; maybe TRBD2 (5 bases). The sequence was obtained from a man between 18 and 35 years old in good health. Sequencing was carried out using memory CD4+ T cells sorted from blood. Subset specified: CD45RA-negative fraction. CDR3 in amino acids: CASSVGPGSVGGQYF. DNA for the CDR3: TGTGCCAGCAGCGTAGGTCCGGGGTCAGTTGGCGGGCAGTATTTT.